Following are 29 T cell receptor beta chains from one sample sequenced in a study of beta chain features in type 1 diabetes. Expressed TCRB transcripts were sequenced, since all the RNA that had been isolated was reverse transcribed. This table comes from immunoSEQ multiplex PCR, and its TCRdb copy is limited to in-frame clones, with some not included. In the table there are around 310,000 clones, about 10% of which are singletons. Sequenced input: naive CD4+ T cells from blood. Receptors were obtained from a woman younger than 45 in good health.

This clone occurred a few times. This chain connects TRBV7-6 to TRBJ1-3, with a weak D call TRBD1 (5 bases). The CDR3 totals 15 residues. Trimming took 1 base from V and 0 from J, leaving 7 bases between them. The germline V gene has CDR1 SGHVS and CDR2 FNYEAQ. CDR3 DNA: TGTGCCAGCAGCTTAGGACAGTTCTCTGGAAACACCATATATTTT. This gives the protein CASSLGQFSGNTIYF.

In its sample, this clone was seen a few times. The same CDR3 can be traced to other DNA sequences in this sample. The V and J genes are TRBV6-5 and TRBJ2-1; 11 bases align to TRBD1. The CDR3 consists of 14 residues. Germline V gene sequence: CDR1 MNHEY, CDR2 SVGAGI. V gave up 6 bases and J gave up 4 bases; unmatched junction bases: 2. The CDR3 loop is CASRRDRGYNEQFF. CDR3 nucleotide sequence: TGTGCCAGCAGGCGGGACAGGGGGTACAATGAGCAGTTCTTC.

This clone has just a few counts. This chain uses TRBV6-6 with TRBJ1-4; the D gene is possibly TRBD1 (5 bases). Germline V gives CDR1 MNHNY, CDR2 SVGAGI (reference sequence). CDR3 length: 15 residues. V dropped 5 bases and J dropped 7 bases, with 17 bases sitting between them. The chain's CDR3 is CASSPSEQAGEKLFF. CDR3 coding DNA: TGTGCCAGCAGTCCCTCGGAACAGGCAGGTGAAAAACTGTTTTTT.

This clone has more than one count but fewer than ten. The gene calls are TRBV14 and TRBJ2-7; 7 bases match TRBD1. Germline CDR1 and CDR2: SGHDN and FVKESK. V shed 2 bases, J shed 4 bases, and the junction held 23 bases outside the gene matches. The length of the CDR3 is 20 residues. CDR3 sequence: CASSQRFFRDRLSLGYEQYF. In nucleotides, the CDR3 is TGTGCCAGCAGCCAACGATTTTTCCGGGACAGATTGTCCCTAGGGTACGAGCAGTACTTC. Drawing the rest from reference TRBV14 and TRBJ2-7, the complete variable domain is EAGVTQFPSHSVIEKGQTVTLRCDPISGHDNLYWYRRVMGKEIKFLLHFVKESKQDESGMPNNRFLAERTGGTYSTLKVQPAELEDSGVYFCASSQRFFRDRLSLGYEQYFGPGTRLTVT.

A few counts support this clone. The V call is TRBV7-2, the J call TRBJ2-3; TRBD2 matches 7 bases. Losses at the gene ends were 6 bases for V and 1 base for J; bases not matched to a gene: 1. The V gene's germline CDR1 is SGHTA and CDR2 FQGNSA. The CDR3 covers 13 residues. The DNA of the CDR3 is TGTGCCAGCAGGCTAGCGGGCACAGATACGCAGTATTTT. Amino acids: CASRLAGTDTQYF. The full variable domain, rest sourced from reference TRBV7-2 and TRBJ2-3, is GAGVSQSPSNKVTEKGKDVELRCDPISGHTALYWYRQSLGQGLEFLIYFQGNSAPDKSGLPSDRFSAERTGGSVSTLTIQRTQQEDSAVYLCASRLAGTDTQYFGPGTRLTVL.

This clone was detected only a few times. The chain recombines TRBV18 with TRBJ2-1, with 8 bases identical to TRBD2. V dropped 3 bases and J dropped 5; count of bases not matched to a gene: 12. Germline CDR1 is KGHSH and CDR2 is LQKENI. The CDR3 has 17 residues. The CDR3 region has the DNA TGTGCCAGCTCACCCGGGGTAGCGGGAAGGAATAACAATGAGCAGTTCTTC. This translates into CASSPGVAGRNNNEQFF.

CDR3 nucleotide sequence: TGTGCCAGTCGTAATTACGAGCAGTACTTC. Translated: CASRNYEQYF. This chain uses TRBV6-4 with TRBJ2-7; the D is unclear. Per the germline V gene, CDR1 is MRHNA and CDR2 is SNTAGT. V lost 9 bases, J lost 4 bases, and 7 bases lay in between. The CDR3 loop spans 10 amino acids.

The chain combines TRBV5-1 with TRBJ1-2; tentatively, D is TRBD1 (5 bases). V was clipped by 0 bases and J by 0 bases, with 9 bases between them. CDR3 length: 15 amino acids. CDR1 and CDR2 from the germline V gene are SGHRS and YFSETQ. In DNA, the CDR3 is TGCGCCAGCAGCTTGGTTACAGGATCTAACTATGGCTACACCTTC. Translated, it gives CASSLVTGSNYGYTF.

V gene TRBV19 combines with J gene TRBJ2-2, with 11 bases fitting TRBD2. The germline V gene encodes CDR1 LNHDA and CDR2 SQIVND (reference sequence). There are 15 residues in the CDR3. The V and J ends lost 6 bases and 6 bases, in that order; junction bases with no gene match: 6. CDR3: CASSQRTSGSGELFF. The CDR3 nucleotides read TGTGCCAGTAGCCAACGGACTAGCGGGTCCGGGGAGCTGTTTTTT.

This clone was picked up a small number of times. V usage is TRBV30 and J usage is TRBJ2-2, with 10 bases lining up with TRBD2. CDR1 and CDR2 (germline): GTSNPN, SVGIG (reference sequence). Unmatched junction bases numbered 11, after V lost 0 bases and J lost 4 bases. CDR3 length equals 18 residues. In DNA form, the CDR3 reads TGTGCCTGGAGTGTAATGAGTCGACTAGCGGGTGTCACCGGGGAGCTGTTTTTT. Its protein is CAWSVMSRLAGVTGELFF. The whole variable domain, remainder taken from reference TRBV30 and TRBJ2-2, is SQTIHQWPATLVQPVGSPLSLECTVEGTSNPNLYWYRQAAGRGLQLLFYSVGIGQISSEVPQNLSASRPQDRQFILSSKKLLLSDSGFYLCAWSVMSRLAGVTGELFFGEGSRLTVL.

The gene calls are TRBV7-2 and TRBJ2-1; the match to TRBD2 covers 14 bases. The CDR3 is made up of 16 amino acids. Germline CDR1 and CDR2: SGHTA and FQGNSA. V shed 5 bases, J shed 6 bases, and the junction held 6 bases outside the gene matches. CDR3 protein: CASSPRLAGGGNEQFF. The CDR3 DNA reads as TGTGCCAGCAGCCCCCGACTAGCGGGAGGGGGCAATGAGCAGTTCTTC.

The V and J genes are TRBV14 and TRBJ2-3; 12 bases align to TRBD2. The V segment lost 2 bases and the J segment 5 bases; nucleotides outside the gene matches: 8. This CDR3 spans 17 amino acids. The V gene's germline CDR1 is SGHDN and CDR2 FVKESK. CDR3 sequence: CASSQRRLAGGGDTQYF. The CDR3 nucleotides read TGTGCCAGCAGCCAACGCCGGCTAGCGGGAGGGGGAGATACGCAGTATTTT.

The DNA for the CDR3 is TGTGCCATCAGTGAGTCGGGGAGCGGGAGAGATACGCAGTATTTT. Residues: CAISESGSGRDTQYF. The chain couples TRBV10-3 to TRBJ2-3; the match to TRBD2 covers 8 bases. Germline V gene data show CDR1 as ENHRY and CDR2 as SYGVKD. The CDR3 is 15 amino acids. The V segment lost 0 bases and the J segment 5 bases; nucleotides outside the gene matches: 4.

This chain links TRBV6-5 with TRBJ2-3, with D possibly being TRBD2 (6 bases). The germline V gene encodes CDR1 MNHEY and CDR2 SVGAGI. This CDR3 has 15 amino acids. The germline V and J ends were trimmed by 7 bases and 0 bases, with 14 bases remaining between them. CDR3 residues: CASTGGVSSTDTQYF. CDR3 nucleotides: TGTGCCAGCACCGGAGGGGTATCTAGCACAGATACGCAGTATTTT.

V and J are TRBV5-1 and TRBJ2-1; D perhaps matches TRBD2 (6 bases). The V gene lost 5 bases and the J gene lost 0 bases, with 18 bases spanning the gap. CDR1 is SGHRS and CDR2 is YFSETQ in the germline V gene. CDR3 length equals 17 residues. The CDR3: CASSAAPGTLSYNEQFF. The CDR3 nucleotides read TGCGCCAGCAGTGCAGCCCCCGGGACTCTCTCCTACAATGAGCAGTTCTTC.

This clone was seen more than once but under ten times. The chain combines TRBV7-3 with TRBJ1-1, with D possibly being TRBD1 (6 bases). The germline V and J ends were trimmed by 4 bases and 3 bases, with 9 bases remaining between them. CDR3 length equals 13 residues. The germline V gene encodes CDR1 SGHTA and CDR2 FQGTGA. DNA for the CDR3: TGTGCCAGCAGCTCTCGACAGGACACTGAAGCTTTCTTT. This encodes CASSSRQDTEAFF.

Only a few counts were recorded for this clone. The chain employs TRBV28 and TRBJ1-2; possible D gene TRBD1, 5 bases. This CDR3 is 12 amino acids long. Trimming cost V 5 bases and J 4 bases, with 8 bases left between them. Germline V lookup: CDR1 MDHEN, CDR2 SYDVKM. The CDR3 bases are TGTGCCAGCAGTCAGACAGTCTATGGCTACACCTTC. Translation: CASSQTVYGYTF.

The V call is TRBV9, the J call TRBJ2-5; possible D gene TRBD1, 5 bases. Germline CDR1 SGDLS, CDR2 YYNGEE. Trimming removed 3 bases at V and 5 bases at J, with 14 bases between. This CDR3 is 14 amino acids long. The CDR3 sequence is CASSAQGVAETQYF. The DNA for the CDR3 is TGTGCCAGCAGCGCCCAAGGGGTTGCGGAGACCCAGTACTTC.

This clone turned up a few times. J is TRBJ2-7 and V is TRBV6-5; 7 positions agree with TRBD1. This CDR3 contains 14 residues. J was trimmed by 7 bases and V by 2 bases; bases with no gene match: 8. The V gene's germline CDR1 is MNHEY and CDR2 SVGAGI. CDR3 protein: CASSYDRGHREQYF. In DNA, the CDR3 is TGTGCCAGCAGTTACGATAGGGGGCATCGGGAGCAGTACTTC.

The chain employs TRBV6-5 and TRBJ1-5; 9 bases line up with TRBD1. The CDR3 length is 15 residues. Looked up from germline, CDR1 is MNHEY and CDR2 is SVGAGI. Unmatched junction bases numbered 1, after V lost 0 bases and J lost 4 bases. The CDR3 nucleotides are TGTGCCAGCAGTTACTCGGGACAGGGAAATCAGCCCCAGCATTTT. Translated: CASSYSGQGNQPQHF.

The chain carries TRBV30 and TRBJ1-3; no reliable D call. CDR1 and CDR2 from the germline V gene are GTSNPN and SVGIG (reference sequence). This CDR3 contains 13 residues. Trimming took off 3 bases at V and 0 bases at J, with 6 bases between the two ends. The CDR3 nucleotides read TGTGCCTGGAGGCATAGCTCTGGAAACACCATATATTTT. Its translation: CAWRHSSGNTIYF.

This chain joins TRBV2 and TRBJ1-1; maybe TRBD1 (5 bases). Germline CDR1 SNHLY, CDR2 FYNNEI. V shed 1 base and J shed 10 bases, with 13 bases lying between them. The CDR3 extends over 13 amino acids. The CDR3 reads CASSEEARARAFF. CDR3 DNA sequence: TGTGCCAGCAGTGAAGAGGCCAGGGCGAGAGCTTTCTTT.

The rearrangement joins TRBV28 to TRBJ2-1; possibly TRBD1 for D (7 bases). There are 16 residues in the CDR3. V was pared by 1 base and J by 15 bases, with 25 bases between. Germline CDR1 MDHEN, CDR2 SYDVKM. DNA of the CDR3: TGTGCCAGCAGTTTATCAGGGGGGCGGGTGACATCTTTGGGGTTCTTC. As protein: CASSLSGGRVTSLGFF. The variable domain in full, with the rest retrieved from reference TRBV28 and TRBJ2-1, is DVKVTQSSRYLVKRTGEKVFLECVQDMDHENMFWYRQDPGLGLRLIYFSYDVKMKEKGDIPEGYSVSREKKERFSLILESASTNQTSMYLCASSLSGGRVTSLGFFGPGTRLTVL.

J is TRBJ2-2 and V is TRBV6-5; 7 bases align to TRBD2. V lost 7 bases, J lost 4 bases, and 9 bases stayed unmatched. Germline V lookup: CDR1 MNHEY, CDR2 SVGAGI. The CDR3 sequence is 15 residues long. The CDR3 sequence is CASTYVGRSTGELFF. The CDR3 DNA reads as TGTGCCAGCACCTACGTCGGGAGGAGCACCGGGGAGCTGTTTTTT.

The sample holds a few counts of this clone. The chain couples TRBV4-2 to TRBJ2-3, with 8 bases fitting TRBD2. The germline V gene encodes CDR1 LGHNA and CDR2 YNFKEQ. Trimming at V came to 1 base and at J to 3 bases, leaving 6 bases not matched to a gene. The CDR3 loop spans 16 amino acids. The DNA of the CDR3 is TGTGCCAGCAGCCAAGTTTACGGACTAGCTACAGATACGCAGTATTTT. It yields the protein CASSQVYGLATDTQYF.

This chain links TRBV2 with TRBJ2-5; D perhaps matches TRBD1 (5 bases). The V gene's germline CDR1 is SNHLY and CDR2 FYNNEI. This CDR3 comprises 14 residues. The V and J ends lost 1 base and 4 bases respectively, with 10 bases between them. For the CDR3, the DNA is TGTGCCAGCAGTGAAGGCAGGGTAGGAGAGACCCAGTACTTC. Its translation: CASSEGRVGETQYF.

This clone was picked up a small number of times. The gene calls are TRBV7-8 and TRBJ2-5, with D unresolved. Germline V gene lookup returns CDR1 SGHVS and CDR2 FQNEAQ. Trimming left V 5 bases short and J 4 bases short, with 2 bases between. The CDR3 runs to 10 residues. The CDR3 nucleotides are TGTGCCAGCAGCCGAGAGACCCAGTACTTC. Its translation is CASSRETQYF.

Details on this clone: This CDR3 is also generated by other DNA sequences in the sample. The rearrangement links TRBV14 to TRBJ2-5, with a tentative D call TRBD2 (5 bases). The CDR3 sequence is 13 residues long. The V gene's germline CDR1 is SGHDN and CDR2 FVKESK. Trimming took off 3 bases at V and 5 bases at J, with 10 bases between the two ends. Here the CDR3 DNA reads TGTGCCAGCAGCCAGGACCGCGGGGAGACCCAGTACTTC. Encoded protein: CASSQDRGETQYF.

This clone was recorded a few times. The rearrangement uses TRBV19 and TRBJ2-4, with TRBD2 matching 7 bases. Germline values: CDR1 LNHDA, CDR2 SQIVND (reference sequence). CDR3 size: 16 residues. J lost 0 bases, V lost 4 bases, and 6 bases had no gene match. Written as DNA, the CDR3 is TGTGCCAGTAGTAACTCCGGGACTATAGCCAAAAACATTCAGTACTTC. Amino acids: CASSNSGTIAKNIQYF.